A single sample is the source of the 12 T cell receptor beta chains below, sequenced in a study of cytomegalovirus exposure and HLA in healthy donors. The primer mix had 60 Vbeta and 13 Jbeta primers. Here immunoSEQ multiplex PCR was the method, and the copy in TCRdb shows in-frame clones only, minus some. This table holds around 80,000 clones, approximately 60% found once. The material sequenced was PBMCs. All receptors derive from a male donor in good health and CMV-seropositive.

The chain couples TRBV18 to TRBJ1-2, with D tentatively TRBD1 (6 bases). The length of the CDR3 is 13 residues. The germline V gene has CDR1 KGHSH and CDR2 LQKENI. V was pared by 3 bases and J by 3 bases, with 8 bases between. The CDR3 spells CASSPPGDYGYTF. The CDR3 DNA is TGTGCCAGCTCACCGCCAGGGGACTATGGCTACACCTTC.

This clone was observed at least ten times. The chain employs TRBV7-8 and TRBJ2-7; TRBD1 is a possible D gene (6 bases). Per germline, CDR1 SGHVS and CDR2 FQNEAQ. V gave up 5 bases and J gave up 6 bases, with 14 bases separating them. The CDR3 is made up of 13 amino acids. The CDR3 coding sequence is TGTGCCAGCAGCCCATTACAGGGTTCCGAGCAGTACTTC. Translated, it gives CASSPLQGSEQYF.

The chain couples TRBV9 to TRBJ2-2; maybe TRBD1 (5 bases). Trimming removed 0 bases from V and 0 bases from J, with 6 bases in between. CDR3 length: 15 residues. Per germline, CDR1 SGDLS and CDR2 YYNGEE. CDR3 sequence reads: CASSVGTPNTGELFF. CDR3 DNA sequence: TGTGCCAGCAGCGTAGGGACACCGAACACCGGGGAGCTGTTTTTT.

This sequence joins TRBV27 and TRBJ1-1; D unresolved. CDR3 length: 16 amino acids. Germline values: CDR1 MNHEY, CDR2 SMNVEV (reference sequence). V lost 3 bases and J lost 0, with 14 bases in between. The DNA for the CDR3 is TGTGCCAGCAGTTTTAACGGGGTCCTCATGAACACTGAAGCTTTCTTT. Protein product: CASSFNGVLMNTEAFF.

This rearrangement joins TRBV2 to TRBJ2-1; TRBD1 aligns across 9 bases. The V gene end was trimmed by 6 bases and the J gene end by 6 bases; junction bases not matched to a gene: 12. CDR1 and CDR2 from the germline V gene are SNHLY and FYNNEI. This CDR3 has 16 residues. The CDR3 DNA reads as TGTGCCAGCAGCTGGGACAGGGCATTGGCAATCAATGAGCAGTTCTTC. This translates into CASSWDRALAINEQFF.

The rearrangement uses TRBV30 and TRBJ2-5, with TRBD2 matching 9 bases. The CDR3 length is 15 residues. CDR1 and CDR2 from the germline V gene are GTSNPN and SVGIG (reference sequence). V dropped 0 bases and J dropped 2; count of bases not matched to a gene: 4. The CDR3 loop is CAWSVTSGPQETQYF. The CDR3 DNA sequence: TGTGCCTGGAGTGTCACTAGCGGGCCTCAAGAGACCCAGTACTTC.

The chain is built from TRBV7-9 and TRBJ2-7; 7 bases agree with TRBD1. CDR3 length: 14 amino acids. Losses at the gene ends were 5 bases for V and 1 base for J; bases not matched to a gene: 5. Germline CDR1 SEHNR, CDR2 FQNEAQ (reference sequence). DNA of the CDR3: TGTGCCAGCAGCCCCGGACAGGTGTCCTACGAGCAGTACTTC. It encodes CASSPGQVSYEQYF.

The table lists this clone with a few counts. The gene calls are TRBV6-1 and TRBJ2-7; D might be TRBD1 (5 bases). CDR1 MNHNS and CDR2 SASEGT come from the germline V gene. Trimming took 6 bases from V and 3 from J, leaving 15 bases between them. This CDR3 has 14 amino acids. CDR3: CASRGEGVSYEQYF. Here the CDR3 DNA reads TGTGCCAGCAGAGGGGAAGGGGTTAGCTACGAGCAGTACTTC.

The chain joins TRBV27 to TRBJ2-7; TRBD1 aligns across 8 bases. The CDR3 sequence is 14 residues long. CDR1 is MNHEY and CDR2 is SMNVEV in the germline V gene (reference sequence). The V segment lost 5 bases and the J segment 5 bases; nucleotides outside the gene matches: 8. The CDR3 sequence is CASSTLDRVHEQYF. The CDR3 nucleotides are TGTGCCAGCAGTACTTTGGACAGGGTCCACGAGCAGTACTTC.

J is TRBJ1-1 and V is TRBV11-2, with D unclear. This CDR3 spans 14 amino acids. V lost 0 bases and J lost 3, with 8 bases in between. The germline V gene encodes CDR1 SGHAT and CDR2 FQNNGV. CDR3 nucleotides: TGTGCCAGCAGCTTAGATGGCGGGGACACTGAAGCTTTCTTT. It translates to CASSLDGGDTEAFF.

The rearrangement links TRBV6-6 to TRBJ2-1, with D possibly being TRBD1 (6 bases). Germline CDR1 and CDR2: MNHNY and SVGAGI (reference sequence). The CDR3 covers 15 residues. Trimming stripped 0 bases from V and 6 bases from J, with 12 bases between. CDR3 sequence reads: CASSYSRDIANEQFF. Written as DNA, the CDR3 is TGTGCCAGCAGTTACTCGAGGGACATCGCCAATGAGCAGTTCTTC.

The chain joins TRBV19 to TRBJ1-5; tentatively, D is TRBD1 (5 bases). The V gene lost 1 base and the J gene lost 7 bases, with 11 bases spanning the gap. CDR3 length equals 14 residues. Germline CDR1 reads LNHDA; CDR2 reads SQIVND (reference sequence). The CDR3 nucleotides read TGTGCCAGTAGTATAGCAGGGCGGGACCAGCCCCAGCATTTT. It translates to CASSIAGRDQPQHF.